Listed here are 7 T cell receptor beta chains from one sample, sequenced in a study of response to subunit inactivated influenza vaccine. TCRdb analysed the RT-PCR reads with MiXCR anew, one entry per CDR3 protein. The sample lists around 520,000 distinct CDR3 sequences, about an eighth occurring once. The starting material was PBMCs from blood, obtained on the day of vaccination. The source of these receptors is a man aged 45-65 years who received an inactivated influenza vaccine.

In its sample, this clonotype was seen a few times. The chain recombines TRBV20-1 with TRBJ1-2; D unclear. With 3 bases removed from V and 5 bases from J, the gap between germline ends came to 13 bases. CDR3 length equals 13 residues. Per the germline V gene, CDR1 is DFQATT and CDR2 is SNEGSKA (reference sequence). CDR3 in DNA: TGCAGTGCTAGGGAGGACCGAATTTATGGCTACACCTTC. This sequence encodes CSAREDRIYGYTF.

This clonotype occurred a few times. The chain joins TRBV3-1 to TRBJ2-1, with TRBD2 matching over 7 bases. J lost 2 bases, V lost 1 base, and 5 bases had no gene match. This CDR3 contains 16 residues. Germline values: CDR1 LGHDT, CDR2 YNNKEL (reference sequence). In nucleotides, the CDR3 is TGTGCCAGCAGCCAAGCCCTAGCGGTTCCCTACAATGAGCAGTTCTTC. Its translation: CASSQALAVPYNEQFF.

In this sample, this clonotype turned up many times. The chain couples TRBV7-2 to TRBJ1-1, with TRBD1 matching over 7 bases. V shed 5 bases, J shed 8 bases, and the junction held 8 bases outside the gene matches. Germline V gene lookup returns CDR1 SGHTA and CDR2 FQGNSA. This CDR3 is 13 amino acids long. CDR3: CASSVGTVGEAFF. For the CDR3, the DNA is TGTGCCAGCAGCGTCGGGACAGTAGGAGAAGCTTTCTTT.

The chain carries TRBV7-9 and TRBJ2-5; D ambiguous. Germline-derived CDR1 and CDR2 are SEHNR and FQNEAQ (reference sequence). This CDR3 is built from 14 residues. Trimming took off 2 bases at V and 0 bases at J, with 7 bases between the two ends. The DNA of the CDR3 is TGTGCCAGCAGCTTATCCGGGTACCAAGAGACCCAGTACTTC. This gives the protein CASSLSGYQETQYF. Supplemented by reference TRBV7-9 and TRBJ2-5, the full variable domain reads DTGVSQNPRHKITKRGQNVTFRCDPISEHNRLYWYRQTLGQGPEFLTYFQNEAQLEKSRLLSDRFSAERPKGSFSTLEIQRTEQGDSAMYLCASSLSGYQETQYFGPGTRLLVL.

This rearrangement joins TRBV12-5 to TRBJ2-7, with D possibly called TRBD1 or TRBD2 (5 bases each). CDR1 LGHNT and CDR2 FRNRAP come from the germline V gene. Trimming shortened V by 2 bases and J by 5 bases, and 10 bases separated the two germline ends. This CDR3 comprises 13 residues. In DNA form, the CDR3 reads TGTGCTAGTGGTTTGTCAGGGAGTCACGAGCAGTACTTC. Translation: CASGLSGSHEQYF.

The chain is built from TRBV5-5 and TRBJ2-7; the D gene could be TRBD1 or TRBD2 (5 bases each). The CDR3 consists of 16 residues. The V end lost 6 bases, the J end lost 3 bases, and 22 bases lay between the germline ends. Germline CDR1 SGHKS, CDR2 YYEKEE (reference sequence). The CDR3 DNA follows: TGTGCCAGCACCCGAAGAGGCGCAGGGAGAGACTACGAGCAGTACTTC. Its translation: CASTRRGAGRDYEQYF.

Notes on this clonotype: A much bigger clone sits one base away, suggesting this may be a read error. This sequence joins TRBV12-3 or TRBV12-4 and TRBJ2-7, with 7 bases lining up with TRBD1. The junction had 5 bases not matched to a gene; V was cut back by 6 bases and J by 6 bases. The CDR3 spans 12 residues. CDR3 bases: TGTGCCAGCAGCTGGTCAGGGGGCGAGCAGTACTTC. Encoded protein: CASSWSGGEQYF.